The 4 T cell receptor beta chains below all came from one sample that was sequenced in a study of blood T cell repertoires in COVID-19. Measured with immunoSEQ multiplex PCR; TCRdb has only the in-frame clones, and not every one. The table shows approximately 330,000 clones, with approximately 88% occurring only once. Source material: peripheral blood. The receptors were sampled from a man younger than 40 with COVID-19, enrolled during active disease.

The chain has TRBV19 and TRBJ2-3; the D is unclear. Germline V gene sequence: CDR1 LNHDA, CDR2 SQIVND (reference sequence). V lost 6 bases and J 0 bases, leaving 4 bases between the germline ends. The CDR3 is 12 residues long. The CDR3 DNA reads TGTGCCAGTAGCGAGAGCACAGATACGCAGTATTTT. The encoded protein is CASSESTDTQYF.

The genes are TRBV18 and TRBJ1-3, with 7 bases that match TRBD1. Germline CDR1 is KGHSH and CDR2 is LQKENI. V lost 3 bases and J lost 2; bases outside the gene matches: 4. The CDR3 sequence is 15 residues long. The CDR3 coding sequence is TGTGCCAGCTCACCGCCGACAGGGACTGGAAACACCATATATTTT. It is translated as CASSPPTGTGNTIYF.

Here the CDR3 DNA reads TGCGCCAGCAGCCAAGCCGGGACTAGCTGGGAGACCCAGTACTTC. Its protein product is CASSQAGTSWETQYF. The chain combines TRBV4-3 with TRBJ2-5; the match to TRBD2 covers 9 bases. The CDR3 totals 15 residues. The junction had 5 bases not matched to a gene; V was cut back by 1 base and J by 5 bases. The germline V gene encodes CDR1 LGHNA and CDR2 YSLEER.

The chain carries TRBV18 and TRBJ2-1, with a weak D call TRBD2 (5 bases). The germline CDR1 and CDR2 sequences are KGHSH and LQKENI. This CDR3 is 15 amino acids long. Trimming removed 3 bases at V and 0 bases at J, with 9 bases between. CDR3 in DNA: TGTGCCAGCTCACCCGGGGTGGGCTCCTACAATGAGCAGTTCTTC. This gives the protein CASSPGVGSYNEQFF.